What follows are 18 T cell receptor beta chains derived from one specimen sequenced in a study of coeliac disease. Clones were sequenced by immunoSEQ multiplex PCR, and TCRdb holds only the in-frame ones, with some missing. The profile covers approximately 2,500 clones, with roughly 77% appearing a single time and 13% to 15% taken by the ten largest. Sequencing was carried out using lymphocytes from the gut lamina propria. These TCRs come from a human donor without celiac disease.

J is TRBJ2-1 and V is TRBV10-1; 10 bases are a match to TRBD2. Unmatched junction bases numbered 13, after V lost 8 bases and J lost 15 bases. The V gene's germline CDR1 is WNHNN and CDR2 SYGVQD (reference sequence). The CDR3 totals 13 residues. This CDR3 is CASSKQREGHRFF. CDR3 nucleotides: TGCGCCAGCTCAAAACAGCGGGAGGGCCATCGGTTCTTC.

This chain uses TRBV7-6 with TRBJ2-7, with D possibly TRBD2 on 6 matching bases. The J call is uncertain, as TRBJ2-5 better fits the DNA end. This CDR3 comprises 15 residues. CDR1 and CDR2 from the germline V gene are SGHVS and FNYEAQ. The CDR3 here is CASSLVGGYQETQYF. CDR3 in DNA: TGTGCCAGCAGCTTAGTCGGAGGGTACCAAGAGACCCAGTACTTC.

The rearrangement uses TRBV29-1 and TRBJ1-6; 9 nucleotides align to TRBD1. Germline assignment: CDR1 SQVTM and CDR2 ANQGSEA. The CDR3 is 13 amino acids. V lost 6 bases to trimming and J lost 7 bases; unmatched junction nucleotides: 4. The CDR3 coding sequence is TGCAGCGTAGGGACAGGGACGAATTCACCCCTCCACTTT. Translation: CSVGTGTNSPLHF.

The V call is TRBV5-1, the J call TRBJ2-6; TRBD1 is a possible D gene (6 bases). With 5 bases removed from V and 0 bases from J, the gap between germline ends came to 15 bases. The CDR3 is 17 amino acids. Per germline, CDR1 SGHRS and CDR2 YFSETQ. The CDR3 bases are TGCGCCAGCAGAAAGGCAGGGACAAGCTCTGGGGCCAACGTCCTGACTTTC. This codes for CASRKAGTSSGANVLTF.

The chain is built from TRBV5-4 and TRBJ2-1; 7 positions agree with TRBD2. The CDR3 is 13 residues long. V shed 2 bases, J shed 4 bases, and the junction held 0 bases outside the gene matches. Germline CDR1 and CDR2: SGHNT and YYREEE (reference sequence). The CDR3 protein is CASSFSGYNEQFF. The CDR3 coding sequence is TGTGCCAGCAGCTTTAGCGGGTACAATGAGCAGTTCTTC. The complete variable domain, with remaining parts taken from reference TRBV5-4 and TRBJ2-1, reads ETGVTQSPTHLIKTRGQQVTLRCSSQSGHNTVSWYQQALGQGPQFIFQYYREEENGRGNFPPRFSGLQFPNYSSELNVNALELDDSALYLCASSFSGYNEQFFGPGTRLTVL.

This clone has just one count. V and J are TRBV7-9 and TRBJ2-4, with a possible D match to TRBD1 (6 bases). Germline CDR1 and CDR2: SEHNR and FQNEAQ (reference sequence). The CDR3 has 16 residues. V lost 4 bases, J lost 0 bases, and 13 bases lay in between. CDR3 region: CASSSSDSLAKNIQYF. The CDR3 DNA is TGTGCCAGCAGCTCTTCGGACAGCCTAGCCAAAAACATTCAGTACTTC.

The chain uses TRBV18 and TRBJ2-7; 9 positions match TRBD1. V lost 0 bases and J lost 2; bases outside the gene matches: 2. The CDR3 consists of 15 residues. From germline, CDR1 is KGHSH and CDR2 LQKENI. The CDR3 here is CASSPPDRGPYEQYF. The CDR3 nucleotides read TGTGCCAGCTCACCACCGGACAGGGGTCCCTACGAGCAGTACTTC. Full variable domain (rest looked up from reference TRBV18 and TRBJ2-7): NAGVMQNPRHLVRRRGQEARLRCSPMKGHSHVYWYRQLPEEGLKFMVYLQKENIIDESGMPKERFSAEFPKEGPSILRIQQVVRGDSAAYFCASSPPDRGPYEQYFGPGTRLTVT.

V gene TRBV5-1 combines with J gene TRBJ1-4; D unresolved. Per germline, CDR1 SGHRS and CDR2 YFSETQ. The CDR3 has 14 amino acids. V was pared by 0 bases and J by 11 bases, with 14 bases between. DNA for the CDR3: TGCGCCAGCAGCTTGGTCGGTCGGCCGCGGAAACTGTTTTTT. It codes for CASSLVGRPRKLFF.

The chain carries TRBV11-2 and TRBJ1-2, with a possible D match to TRBD1 (6 bases). The CDR3 has 14 amino acids. In germline, CDR1 is SGHAT, CDR2 FQNNGV. V was trimmed by 5 bases and J by 1 base, leaving 11 bases between them. CDR3 DNA: TGTGCCAGCAGCCCCGGACAGATTAACTATGGCTACACCTTC. Amino acid sequence: CASSPGQINYGYTF.

The chain combines TRBV4-3 with TRBJ2-3; 7 bases match TRBD2. The CDR3 has 16 amino acids. The junction had 5 bases not matched to a gene; V was cut back by 0 bases and J by 2 bases. Germline V gene lookup returns CDR1 LGHNA and CDR2 YSLEER. The CDR3 nucleotides are TGCGCCAGCAGCCAAGAATGGGGACTATCCACAGATACGCAGTATTTT. This sequence encodes CASSQEWGLSTDTQYF.

V is TRBV4-3 and J is TRBJ2-3; possibly TRBD2 for D (6 bases). The germline CDR1 and CDR2 sequences are LGHNA and YSLEER. V was shortened by 3 bases and J by 1 base, with 11 bases between the two germline ends. This CDR3 comprises 15 residues. CDR3 in amino acids: CASSQSWGGTDTQYF. CDR3 nucleotides: TGCGCCAGCAGCCAGAGCTGGGGGGGCACAGATACGCAGTATTTT.

The V call is TRBV6-1, the J call TRBJ1-2; 8 nucleotides align to TRBD1. The CDR3 has 12 amino acids. Germline V gene sequence: CDR1 MNHNS, CDR2 SASEGT. J gave up 8 bases and V 4 bases, and 3 bases lay outside the gene matches. The CDR3 DNA reads TGTGCCAGCAGTGCCCGACAGGGGGGCTACACCTTC. Its translation: CASSARQGGYTF.

The chain couples TRBV4-1 to TRBJ2-1; TRBD2 might be the D (6 bases). V shed 2 bases and J shed 6 bases, with 17 bases lying between them. The length of the CDR3 is 16 residues. CDR1 MGHRA and CDR2 YSYEKL come from the germline V gene. The chain's CDR3 is CASSQSPLAQFNEQFF. The CDR3 nucleotides are TGCGCCAGCAGCCAATCCCCTCTAGCGCAATTCAATGAGCAGTTCTTC.

This clone was observed a single time. J is TRBJ1-1 and V is TRBV18; the match to TRBD1 covers 12 bases. The V segment lost 6 bases and the J segment 3 bases; nucleotides outside the gene matches: 5. The germline gives CDR1 KGHSH, CDR2 LQKENI. This CDR3 contains 15 residues. CDR3 DNA: TGTGCCAGCTCTATGGGACAGGGGGCGTACACTGAAGCTTTCTTT. Protein product: CASSMGQGAYTEAFF.

The rearrangement uses TRBV9 and TRBJ2-1; the match to TRBD2 covers 7 bases. This CDR3 comprises 15 residues. After removal of 4 bases from V and 0 bases from J, the junction contained 4 bases not matched to a gene. Looked up from germline, CDR1 is SGDLS and CDR2 is YYNGEE. The CDR3 here is CASSPGGNSYNEQFF. The CDR3, as DNA: TGTGCCAGCAGCCCCGGGGGGAACTCCTACAATGAGCAGTTCTTC.

This clone was counted a few times. The chain has TRBV2 and TRBJ2-2, with D maybe TRBD2 (5 bases). The CDR3 is 13 amino acids. V lost 6 bases and J 2 bases, leaving 7 bases between the germline ends. Germline lookup yields CDR1 SNHLY and CDR2 FYNNEI. CDR3 DNA sequence: TGTGCCAGCAGGGGGAGAAACACCGGGGAGCTGTTTTTT. Protein: CASRGRNTGELFF.

The chain's CDR3 is CASSFVGDRVTDTQYF. CDR3 DNA sequence: TGTGCCAGCAGTTTCGTGGGGGACAGGGTTACAGATACGCAGTATTTT. The chain couples TRBV7-8 to TRBJ2-3; 9 bases agree with TRBD1. The CDR3 is made up of 16 amino acids. After removal of 6 bases from V and 3 bases from J, the junction contained 10 bases not matched to a gene. Germline assignment: CDR1 SGHVS and CDR2 FQNEAQ.

The chain combines TRBV27 with TRBJ2-7; 9 bases are a match to TRBD2. V lost 2 bases, J lost 6 bases, and 17 bases stayed unmatched. Germline CDR1 is MNHEY and CDR2 is SMNVEV (reference sequence). CDR3 length: 18 residues. The CDR3 DNA sequence: TGTGCCAGCAGTTTAGGTCCCTTACTTGCGGGGGGGCCGAGCGAGCAGTACTTC. It yields the protein CASSLGPLLAGGPSEQYF.